This T cell receptor beta chain was identified in a study of blood T cell repertoires in COVID-19. Whole-study context: Sites in the United States, Italy and Spain provided acute and convalescent COVID-19 samples.

Only in-frame clones appear in the TCRdb table, and some are missing; sequencing was by immunoSEQ multiplex PCR. The table records under 15,000 clones, roughly 78% of them present only once. Trimming at V came to 1 base and at J to 3 bases, leaving 2 bases not matched to a gene. Per germline, CDR1 SQVTM and CDR2 ANQGSEA. CDR3 size: 14 residues. The source material was peripheral blood. The receptor comes from a human donor in a cohort sampled during active COVID-19. This chain connects TRBV29-1 to TRBJ2-3; TRBD2 agrees at 9 bases. The CDR3 DNA sequence: TGCAGCGTTGAAGTGGCGGGGGGGACAGATACGCAGTATTTT. It encodes CSVEVAGGTDTQYF.